This TCR beta chain was sequenced in a study of T cell changes during pregnancy in multiple sclerosis. Trimming took 2 bases from V and 8 from J, leaving 13 bases between them. The CDR3 consists of 15 residues. From germline, CDR1 is KGHSH and CDR2 LQKENI. The repertoire was sequenced with immunoSEQ multiplex PCR; TCRdb's copy has only in-frame clones and lacks some. The sample contains over 25,000 clones, 80% to 90% of which appear only once. The sequence came from a female donor with multiple sclerosis, enrolled in a pregnancy study. The starting material was CD8+ T cells from peripheral blood mononuclear cells, obtained in the third trimester of pregnancy. The chain joins TRBV18 to TRBJ1-6, with D maybe TRBD1 (6 bases). The CDR3 loop reads CASSPVHRADSPLHF. The CDR3 coding sequence is TGTGCCAGCTCACCAGTACACAGGGCAGATTCACCCCTCCACTTT.